This record concerns one T cell receptor beta chain sequence. Its antigen specificity is not known. Nothing much larger sits one base from this clone, and base qualities are not available. Taken from cysteine to phenylalanine, the CDR3 has 17 residues. The only DNA kept is the CDR3, 51 bases in frame from the first base. For CDR1 and CDR2, the germline V gene (reference sequence) lists SGHNT and YYREEE. Clipping removes 4 bases from V and 3 bases from J, with 10 as the unmatched junction base count. This record belongs to a study of blood T cell repertoires in COVID-19 (dated by TCRdb to the early 2020s). At the level of the whole study: Samples from collaborators originated in the United States, Italy and Spain and spanned both the acute and convalescent phases of COVID-19. The prospective study material was composed of cDNA or gDNA derived from T cells, B-cell-depleted T cells, or PBMCs. The dataset comprised deeply sampled blood TCRbeta repertoires from subjects exposed to, actively infected with, or recovered from COVID-19. A freely available public database, intended as a resource for researchers studying the immune response to SARS-CoV-2, is where the repertoires were released. Samples were obtained from the ongoing ImmuneRACE study (first 160 participants) and from about 1,300 subjects provided by 6 global collaborators. Nearly every sample came with metadata listing a de-identified subject ID, COVID-19 status, age in years and sex. HLA class I and class II types, where available, came from metadata supplied by the sample provider rather than from assay-based typing. General conclusions and limits of the study: The amount of clinical and demographic metadata varied by source and participant and was provided uncurated.

Whole blood was collected in K2EDTA tubes by collaborating institutions according to the institutions' own protocols. For TCRbeta analysis, collaborators shipped samples in one of three forms: frozen whole blood, isolated PBMCs, or DNA extracted from either of those sample types. The immunoSEQ Assay, a bias-controlled multiplex PCR, was used to amplify TCRbeta CDR3 regions from genomic DNA. In the paper's pipeline: Nucleated cell counts per sample were estimated from amplification of reference gene primers within the assay. Sequence reads were collapsed and filtered to measure the absolute abundance of every unique TCRbeta CDR3 rearrangement. Productive Simpson clonality was computed per sample as the square root of Simpson's diversity index over productive rearrangements. TCRdb re-hosts the immuneACCESS table, in-frame sequences only. Its copies lack some clones; in the studies checked, an unresolved V gene accounts for under half of them, and the cause for the rest is not known. The DNA was the basis for D and trimming; V, J and clone size are from that table. This sample is represented by tens of thousands of clones; 90% of them were singletons. The leading ten clones occupy under 1.1% of the sample.

The clonotype originates from a woman in her forties or fifties in a cohort sampled during active COVID-19. Recombination linked TRBV5-4 to TRBJ2-3, with TRBD2 matching 11 junction bases. The sequenced sample was peripheral blood. The DNA is TGTGCCAGCAGCCAAGGCACTAGCGGGAGACGTACAGATACGCAGTATTTT. It translates as CASSQGTSGRRTDTQYF.